This T cell receptor beta chain is from a study of identifying expanded T cells in peripheral blood. The study's findings and limits: About 1.3 clones differed between technical replicates, versus about 15 and 19 over time. Clone count variance between roughly 2-week samples rose with total template count.

Healthy donors had no documented immune events, such as infections, while sampled. On this clone: The antigen remains unidentified.

With V trimmed by 7 bases and J by 5 bases, 15 bases remained unmatched. In germline, CDR1 is SGHTA, CDR2 FQGNSA. CDR3 size: 16 residues. Sequencing used immunoSEQ multiplex PCR; TCRdb keeps in-frame clones, though not all of them. The sample has 84,000 or so clones, about 88% seen once; the top ten hold around 2.7%. Input material: blood. This chain connects TRBV7-2 to TRBJ2-7; the match to TRBD2 covers 9 bases. This TCR was recovered from a person between 18 and 70 years old in good health. This CDR3 reads CASTSGGAGGPHEQYF. The CDR3 bases are TGTGCCAGCACCTCTGGGGGAGCGGGAGGTCCCCACGAGCAGTACTTC.